The rows below give T cell receptor beta chains drawn from one sample of a study of blood T cell repertoires in COVID-19. Assay: immunoSEQ multiplex PCR; the TCRdb copy retains only in-frame clones and omits some. The repertoire holds 87,000 or so clones, with 80% to 90% as singletons. Sequencing was done on a sample of peripheral blood. These receptor sequences come from a man older than 75 with acute or convalescent COVID-19. Both conserved end residues are part of each CDR3. D genes are given only for firm matches. A row's size may be missing; if present it is once, few, many or a size class.

clone_size d_call j_call v_call cdr3_length cdr3_aa cdr3_nt
- TRBD1 TRBJ1-2 TRBV7-8 14 CASSLDRDSSGYTF TGTGCCAGCAGTTTGGACAGGGACTCGAGTGGCTACACCTTC
- TRBD1 TRBJ2-2 TRBV24-1 16 CATSDETTGYTGELFF TGTGCCACCAGTGATGAAACGACAGGGTACACCGGGGAGCTGTTTTTT
- TRBD1 TRBJ1-3 TRBV6-1 16 CASSEATGSSGNTIYF TGTGCCAGCAGTGAAGCGACAGGGAGCTCTGGAAACACCATATATTTT
- - TRBJ1-5 TRBV30 14 CAWSGVGGGQPQHF TGTGCCTGGAGTGGCGTCGGGGGAGGTCAGCCCCAGCATTTT
- TRBD2 TRBJ2-3 TRBV6-1 18 CASSELPAGGASTDTQYF TGTGCCAGCAGTGAACTGCCAGCGGGGGGGGCTAGCACAGATACGCAGTATTTT
- TRBD2 TRBJ2-5 TRBV9 17 CASSVTSGLAGRETQYF TGTGCCAGCAGCGTAACATCAGGACTAGCGGGGCGAGAGACCCAGTACTTC
- - TRBJ2-3 TRBV13 13 CASSSGVGYTQYF TGTGCCAGCAGCTCGGGGGTGGGGTATACGCAGTATTTT
- - TRBJ1-2 TRBV7-8 14 CASSLEGGRGGYTF TGTGCCAGCAGCTTAGAGGGGGGGCGTGGTGGCTACACCTTC
few - TRBJ2-7 TRBV29-1 11 CSVAKGYEQYF TGCAGCGTAGCCAAGGGGTACGAGCAGTACTTC
few - TRBJ1-4 TRBV29-1 12 CSVEGPNEKLFF TGCAGCGTTGAAGGGCCTAATGAAAAACTGTTTTTT
- TRBD1 TRBJ1-1 TRBV4-1 15 CASSQQGAGRAEAFF TGCGCCAGCAGCCAACAGGGGGCGGGACGAGCTGAAGCTTTCTTT
- TRBD1 TRBJ1-1 TRBV10-3 14 CAITPGQGGTEAFF TGTGCCATCACCCCGGGACAGGGTGGAACTGAAGCTTTCTTT
- - TRBJ2-1 TRBV6-5 15 CASSYVAGNYDEQFF TGTGCCAGCAGTTACGTCGCGGGCAATTATGATGAGCAGTTCTTC
once TRBD1 TRBJ1-5 TRBV3-1/TRBV3-2 15 CASSQDRAYGQPQHF TGTGCCAGCAGCCAGGACAGGGCGTATGGTCAGCCCCAGCATTTT
- - TRBJ1-2 TRBV6-5 15 CASSYLRQGSYGYTF TGTGCCAGCAGTTACTTGAGGCAGGGAAGCTATGGCTACACCTTC
- - TRBJ1-5 TRBV10-3 13 CAISELENQPQHF TGTGCCATCAGTGAGTTAGAAAATCAGCCCCAGCATTTT
few TRBD1 TRBJ2-7 TRBV5-1 19 CASSLRFVGQGEGLYEQYF TGCGCCAGCAGCCTCCGCTTTGTGGGACAGGGGGAGGGGCTCTACGAGCAGTACTTC
- TRBD1 TRBJ1-2 TRBV28 15 CASSRGTAVTYGYTF TGTGCCAGCAGCCGGGGGACAGCTGTTACCTATGGCTACACCTTC
- - TRBJ1-4 TRBV5-1 16 CASSSDGPGLGEKLFF TGCGCCAGCAGCTCGGATGGCCCGGGGTTAGGGGAAAAACTGTTTTTT
- TRBD1 TRBJ2-1 TRBV27 12 CAKRQGANEQFF TGTGCCAAAAGACAGGGGGCGAATGAGCAGTTCTTC
- TRBD1 TRBJ1-4 TRBV9 13 CASSGGQGEKLFF TGTGCCAGCAGCGGAGGACAGGGAGAAAAACTGTTTTTT
- TRBD2 TRBJ2-1 TRBV24-1 20 CATSHTGEGLAGFRYNEQFF TGTGCCACCAGCCACACAGGGGAAGGACTAGCGGGATTCCGTTACAATGAGCAGTTCTTC
- TRBD1 TRBJ2-7 TRBV27 15 CASSLRGTASVEQYF TGTGCCAGCAGTTTAAGGGGGACAGCAAGCGTCGAGCAGTACTTC
- TRBD1 TRBJ1-2 TRBV24-1 15 CATSDGPGGGYGYTF TGTGCCACCAGTGATGGGCCAGGGGGCGGCTATGGCTACACCTTC
once - TRBJ1-2 TRBV10-3 15 CAITDGAGRGYGYTF TGTGCCATCACCGATGGGGCAGGGCGGGGTTATGGCTACACCTTC